The 32 T cell receptor beta chains below were found in one sample sequenced in a study of blood T cell repertoires in COVID-19. Profiled with immunoSEQ multiplex PCR; TCRdb holds only in-frame clones, not every one. The sample consists of around 190,000 clones, around 83% of them appearing once. The sequenced material came from peripheral blood. Receptors were obtained from a woman of 80 years or more with acute or convalescent COVID-19.

The rearrangement uses TRBV28 and TRBJ2-7; D is undetermined. V dropped 3 bases and J dropped 2 bases, with 11 bases sitting between them. CDR1 and CDR2 (germline): MDHEN, SYDVKM. This CDR3 has 14 residues. The CDR3 spells CASSFERFTYEQYF. In nucleotides, the CDR3 is TGTGCCAGCAGTTTCGAACGGTTCACCTACGAGCAGTACTTC.

V and J are TRBV9 and TRBJ2-7; 9 nucleotides line up with TRBD2. Germline CDR1 reads SGDLS; CDR2 reads YYNGEE. With V trimmed by 2 bases and J by 0 bases, 3 bases remained unmatched. CDR3 length: 15 residues. CDR3 sequence reads: CASSVAGGLSYEQYF. For the CDR3, the DNA is TGTGCCAGCAGCGTGGCGGGAGGGCTCTCCTACGAGCAGTACTTC.

The gene calls are TRBV6-5 and TRBJ1-5, with D possibly matching TRBD1 (6 bases). Germline V gives CDR1 MNHEY, CDR2 SVGAGI. V lost 6 bases and J lost 5, with 17 bases in between. The CDR3 totals 15 residues. The CDR3 DNA reads as TGTGCCAGCAGCTGGGGGCAGTCCAGAGATCAGCCCCAGCATTTT. Protein: CASSWGQSRDQPQHF.

The chain combines TRBV6-2 or TRBV6-3 with TRBJ1-5; TRBD1 is a possible D gene (6 bases). There are 14 residues in the CDR3. The germline V gene encodes CDR1 MNHEY and CDR2 SVGEGT. Trimming removed 2 bases at V and 7 bases at J, with 12 bases between. The CDR3, as DNA: TGTGCCAGCAGTTACGCAACAGGGAAGCAGCCCCAGCATTTT. It is translated as CASSYATGKQPQHF.

The chain uses TRBV28 and TRBJ1-1; D perhaps matches TRBD1 (6 bases). The CDR3 has 13 amino acids. CDR1 and CDR2 from the germline V gene are MDHEN and SYDVKM. Trimming took 6 bases from V and 1 from J, leaving 9 bases between them. In DNA, the CDR3 is TGTGCCAGCAGGAGACAGGCGAACACTGAAGCTTTCTTT. Protein: CASRRQANTEAFF.

CDR3 region: CASSRTSGRTKNIQYF. CDR3 nucleotides: TGCGCCAGCAGCCGGACTAGCGGGAGGACAAAAAACATTCAGTACTTC. The rearrangement joins TRBV5-1 to TRBJ2-4; 14 bases align to TRBD2. V was pared by 4 bases and J by 4 bases, with 4 bases of the junction left unmatched. Germline values: CDR1 SGHRS, CDR2 YFSETQ. The CDR3 loop spans 16 amino acids.

This clone showed up just once. One end of the junction is discordant with germline, which a read error may explain. The V and J genes are TRBV6-5 and TRBJ2-2, with TRBD2 identical over 9 bases. The CDR3 is made up of 16 amino acids. Germline CDR1 MNHEY, CDR2 SVGAGI. CDR3 bases: TGTGCCAGCAGTTACTCTCCGGGGACTAGCACCCGGGAGCTGTTTTTT. Translation gives CASSYSPGTSTRELFF.

The count of this clone is one. The chain carries TRBV6-1 and TRBJ1-3; D is undetermined. V lost 2 bases to trimming and J lost 3 bases, with 5 bases between them. The CDR3 runs 13 residues. Germline CDR1 and CDR2: MNHNS and SASEGT. The CDR3 nucleotides are TGTGCCAGCAGTGAATCCCTTGGAAACACCATATATTTT. Protein sequence: CASSESLGNTIYF.

J is TRBJ1-5 and V is TRBV28; 9 nucleotides line up with TRBD1. J was trimmed by 5 bases and V by 6 bases; bases with no gene match: 8. The V gene's germline CDR1 is MDHEN and CDR2 SYDVKM. CDR3 length: 15 residues. CDR3 residues: CASSSPGQGYQPQHF. CDR3 in DNA: TGTGCCAGCAGCTCCCCGGGACAGGGCTATCAGCCCCAGCATTTT.

This sequence joins TRBV29-1 and TRBJ1-4; 7 bases match TRBD1. The CDR3 totals 16 residues. The germline V gene encodes CDR1 SQVTM and CDR2 ANQGSEA. The V gene end was trimmed by 0 bases and the J gene end by 4 bases; junction bases not matched to a gene: 8. CDR3 nucleotides: TGCAGCGTTGAAGATCGGGCAGGGGGTCATAATGAAAAACTGTTTTTT. This encodes CSVEDRAGGHNEKLFF.

The V call is TRBV9, the J call TRBJ1-4; D not certain. Germline V lookup: CDR1 SGDLS, CDR2 YYNGEE. The CDR3 totals 13 residues. V dropped 2 bases and J dropped 3 bases, with 5 bases sitting between them. In DNA, the CDR3 is TGTGCCAGCAGCGTTCGAGCTAATGAAAAACTGTTTTTT. Translating it yields CASSVRANEKLFF.

The V call is TRBV27, the J call TRBJ2-2, with a weak D call TRBD1 (6 bases). Trimming took 7 bases from V and 4 from J, leaving 10 bases between them. Germline values: CDR1 MNHEY, CDR2 SMNVEV (reference sequence). CDR3 length: 13 amino acids. The CDR3 protein is CASNAGVTGELFF. The CDR3 DNA reads as TGTGCCAGCAATGCAGGGGTCACCGGGGAGCTGTTTTTT.

This chain uses TRBV7-2 with TRBJ1-2; possible D gene TRBD1, 5 bases. Trimming removed 1 base at V and 6 bases at J, with 15 bases between. The length of the CDR3 is 15 residues. Germline assignment: CDR1 SGHTA and CDR2 FQGNSA. This CDR3 is CASSLDTATGHGYTF. DNA for the CDR3: TGTGCCAGCAGCTTAGATACAGCCACAGGTCATGGCTACACCTTC.

The chain joins TRBV9 to TRBJ1-6; the D gene is possibly TRBD1 (5 bases). The germline CDR1 and CDR2 sequences are SGDLS and YYNGEE. The V gene lost 0 bases and the J gene lost 4 bases, with 11 bases spanning the gap. This CDR3 is 16 amino acids long. CDR3 DNA: TGTGCCAGCAGCGTAGACGCGGGGGATTATAATTCACCCCTCCACTTT. It encodes CASSVDAGDYNSPLHF.

This clone was seen only once. The genes are TRBV5-5 and TRBJ1-5, with TRBD1 as a possible D gene (5 bases). The CDR3 length is 14 residues. Trimming stripped 0 bases from V and 5 bases from J, with 9 bases between. The germline CDR1 and CDR2 sequences are SGHKS and YYEKEE (reference sequence). The CDR3 DNA is TGTGCCAGCAGCTTGGCGGCAGGGTATCAGCCCCAGCATTTT. Translation: CASSLAAGYQPQHF.

V and J are TRBV19 and TRBJ2-6, with D uncertain. The CDR3 has 14 amino acids. The V gene lost 8 bases and the J gene lost 0 bases, with 8 bases spanning the gap. Germline-derived CDR1 and CDR2 are LNHDA and SQIVND (reference sequence). CDR3 residues: CASLALSGANVLTF. The CDR3 DNA reads TGTGCCAGTTTGGCTCTCTCTGGGGCCAACGTCCTGACTTTC.

The V and J genes are TRBV5-1 and TRBJ2-1; 13 nucleotides agree with TRBD2. The trim removed 2 bases at V and 6 bases at J, leaving 2 bases unmatched. CDR1 and CDR2 from the germline V gene are SGHRS and YFSETQ. The CDR3 is 15 residues long. The DNA of the CDR3 is TGCGCCAGCAGCTTTCGACTAGCGGGAGGCAATGAGCAGTTCTTC. As protein: CASSFRLAGGNEQFF.

This clone showed up just once. V usage is TRBV18 and J usage is TRBJ1-5; TRBD1 matches at 7 bases. The CDR3 consists of 16 residues. CDR1 is KGHSH and CDR2 is LQKENI in the germline V gene. J was trimmed by 0 bases and V by 3 bases; bases with no gene match: 5. The DNA of the CDR3 is TGTGCCAGCTCACCCTTCGGGACAGTTAGCAATCAGCCCCAGCATTTT. Amino acids: CASSPFGTVSNQPQHF.

The chain carries TRBV18 and TRBJ1-5, with TRBD1 matching 9 bases. The trim removed 3 bases at V and 7 bases at J, leaving 10 bases unmatched. Germline V CDR1 and CDR2: KGHSH, LQKENI. This CDR3 comprises 16 residues. The CDR3 bases are TGTGCCAGCTCACCCGTTCTGGGACAGGGCGTCCAGCCCCAGCATTTT. Translation: CASSPVLGQGVQPQHF.

This clone was seen just once. The CDR3 loop is CASSLAGAGGAKNIQYF. CDR3 DNA: TGTGCCAGCAGCTTAGCGGGCGCGGGGGGAGCCAAAAACATTCAGTACTTC. This chain joins TRBV7-2 and TRBJ2-4, with 8 bases lining up with TRBD2. J gave up 0 bases and V 0 bases, and 4 bases lay outside the gene matches. This CDR3 comprises 17 residues. The germline V gene encodes CDR1 SGHTA and CDR2 FQGNSA.

The rearrangement links TRBV5-1 to TRBJ1-5, with a weak D call TRBD1 (6 bases). V was trimmed by 2 bases and J by 6 bases, leaving 12 bases between them. The V gene's germline CDR1 is SGHRS and CDR2 YFSETQ. CDR3 length equals 14 residues. The CDR3 sequence: CASSLAGDPQPQHF. In DNA, the CDR3 is TGCGCCAGCAGCTTAGCAGGGGACCCTCAGCCCCAGCATTTT.

The chain uses TRBV6-5 and TRBJ2-1; D unresolved. V was trimmed by 8 bases and J by 0 bases, leaving 14 bases between them. The CDR3 is 15 amino acids. From germline, CDR1 is MNHEY and CDR2 SVGAGI. The CDR3 sequence: CASRKRGVSYNEQFF. The CDR3 nucleotides read TGTGCCAGCCGTAAACGCGGAGTCTCCTACAATGAGCAGTTCTTC.

This clone has just a few counts. This chain uses TRBV11-2 with TRBJ2-7; a weak D match, TRBD2 (6 bases). Germline values: CDR1 SGHAT, CDR2 FQNNGV. The CDR3 runs to 14 residues. Trimming took 4 bases from V and 7 from J, leaving 17 bases between them. In nucleotides, the CDR3 is TGTGCCAGCAGCTGGGGTTCGGGGGTTGGGGAGCAGTACTTC. Its translation is CASSWGSGVGEQYF. The whole variable domain, filled in from reference TRBV11-2 and TRBJ2-7, reads EAGVAQSPRYKIIEKRQSVAFWCNPISGHATLYWYQQILGQGPKLLIQFQNNGVVDDSQLPKDRFSAERLKGVDSTLKIQPAKLEDSAVYLCASSWGSGVGEQYFGPGTRLTVT.

V and J are TRBV5-1 and TRBJ2-1, with 10 positions matching TRBD2. Unmatched junction bases numbered 5, after V lost 2 bases and J lost 6 bases. The CDR3 has 15 residues. Germline CDR1 is SGHRS and CDR2 is YFSETQ. CDR3 nucleotide sequence: TGCGCCAGCAGCTTTAAGCGGGAGGGCCCCAATGAGCAGTTCTTC. Its translation is CASSFKREGPNEQFF.

This rearrangement joins TRBV5-1 to TRBJ1-2; the D gene is possibly TRBD1 (6 bases). V gave up 4 bases and J gave up 2 bases, with 18 bases separating them. Germline V gene data show CDR1 as SGHRS and CDR2 as YFSETQ. This CDR3 is 16 amino acids long. CDR3 protein: CASSPYWTASNYGYTF. The CDR3 coding sequence is TGCGCCAGCAGCCCATACTGGACAGCCTCCAACTATGGCTACACCTTC.

The chain joins TRBV9 to TRBJ1-2; D is unresolved. The CDR3 runs 13 residues. Looked up from germline, CDR1 is SGDLS and CDR2 is YYNGEE. Trimming took 2 bases from V and 5 from J, leaving 10 bases between them. The CDR3 region has the DNA TGTGCCAGCAGCGTTACAAGAGGGTATGGCTACACCTTC. Its protein is CASSVTRGYGYTF.

The CDR3 region is CASSFLAGVYETQYF. The CDR3 nucleotides read TGCGCCAGCAGCTTTCTGGCGGGTGTATACGAGACCCAGTACTTC. The chain recombines TRBV5-1 with TRBJ2-5, with a tentative D call TRBD2 (5 bases). Germline V CDR1 and CDR2: SGHRS, YFSETQ. V was trimmed by 2 bases and J by 5 bases, leaving 16 bases between them. This CDR3 spans 15 amino acids. Full variable domain (rest looked up from reference TRBV5-1 and TRBJ2-5): KAGVTQTPRYLIKTRGQQVTLSCSPISGHRSVSWYQQTPGQGLQFLFEYFSETQRNKGNFPGRFSGRQFSNSRSEMNVSTLELGDSALYLCASSFLAGVYETQYFGPGTRLLVL.

In this sample, this clone turned up once. The chain uses TRBV7-3 and TRBJ1-6, with 7 nucleotides matching TRBD1. Germline V gene sequence: CDR1 SGHTA, CDR2 FQGTGA. With V trimmed by 6 bases and J by 8 bases, 7 bases remained unmatched. This CDR3 is 14 amino acids long. CDR3 bases: TGTGCCAGCAGTCGTACAGGGGACGATTCACCCCTCCACTTT. Protein product: CASSRTGDDSPLHF.

As concerns this clone: Relative to the germline gene, one junction end is altered; a read error may explain this. V is TRBV15 and J is TRBJ2-7, with 10 bases fitting TRBD2. The CDR3 is 16 residues long. Germline loops: CDR1 LNHNV, CDR2 YYDKDF (reference sequence). Here the CDR3 reads CATSRVRTSGIYGQYF. CDR3 in DNA: TGTGCCACCAGCAGAGTAAGGACTAGCGGAATCTACGGGCAGTACTTC.

The chain is built from TRBV25-1 and TRBJ2-5, with TRBD1 identical over 7 bases. With V trimmed by 3 bases and J by 4 bases, 14 bases remained unmatched. The length of the CDR3 is 17 residues. Germline V lookup: CDR1 MGHDK, CDR2 SYGVNS. The CDR3 DNA is TGTGCCAGCAGTGACGGGCCTGGGACAGTCCTGGGAGAGACCCAGTACTTC. This encodes CASSDGPGTVLGETQYF.

The chain combines TRBV24-1 with TRBJ2-3; the D gene is possibly TRBD2 (6 bases). Germline lookup yields CDR1 KGHDR and CDR2 SFDVKD. Trimming cost V 0 bases and J 3 bases, with 9 bases left between them. This CDR3 contains 15 residues. Here the CDR3 DNA reads TGTGCCACCAGTGATTTGCATCGGGGGACAGATACGCAGTATTTT. It codes for CATSDLHRGTDTQYF.

CDR3 sequence: CASSLEAATNEKLFF. In nucleotides, the CDR3 is TGTGCCAGCAGCTTAGAAGCTGCAACTAATGAAAAACTGTTTTTT. The chain is built from TRBV7-2 and TRBJ1-4; D call uncertain. Germline V gene data show CDR1 as SGHTA and CDR2 as FQGNSA. V lost 1 base and J 0 bases, leaving 6 bases between the germline ends. CDR3 length: 15 amino acids. Full variable domain (missing parts from reference TRBV7-2 and TRBJ1-4): GAGVSQSPSNKVTEKGKDVELRCDPISGHTALYWYRQSLGQGLEFLIYFQGNSAPDKSGLPSDRFSAERTGGSVSTLTIQRTQQEDSAVYLCASSLEAATNEKLFFGSGTQLSVL.